This T cell receptor (beta chain) derives from a study of blood T cell repertoires in COVID-19. Study overall: Whether acute or convalescent, the COVID-19 samples came from the United States, Italy and Spain. In each case, the material was cDNA or gDNA derived from T cells, B-cell-depleted T cells, or PBMCs.

Clones were sequenced by immunoSEQ multiplex PCR, and TCRdb holds only the in-frame ones, with some missing. The table records under 350,000 clones, about 89% of them present only once. J lost 4 bases, V lost 9 bases, and 3 bases had no gene match. The CDR3 is made up of 12 amino acids. Germline V CDR1 and CDR2: LNHDA, SQIVND (reference sequence). The rearrangement joins TRBV19 to TRBJ1-1, with 9 bases identical to TRBD1. The sequence was collected from a man between 35 and 55 years old with acute or convalescent COVID-19. Sequencing input: peripheral blood. The CDR3 reads CASGTGITEAFF. The CDR3 DNA sequence: TGTGCCAGCGGGACAGGGATCACTGAAGCTTTCTTT.